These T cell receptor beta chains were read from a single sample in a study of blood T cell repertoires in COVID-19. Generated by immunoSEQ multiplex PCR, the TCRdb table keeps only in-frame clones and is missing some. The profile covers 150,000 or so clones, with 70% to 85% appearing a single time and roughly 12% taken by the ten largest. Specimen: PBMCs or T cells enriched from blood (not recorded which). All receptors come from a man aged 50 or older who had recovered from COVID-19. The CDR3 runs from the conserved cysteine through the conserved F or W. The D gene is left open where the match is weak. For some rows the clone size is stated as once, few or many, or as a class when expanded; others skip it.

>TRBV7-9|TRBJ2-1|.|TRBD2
CASSLAYSGGPHNEQFF
TGTGCCAGCAGCTTAGCTTATAGCGGGGGGCCACACAATGAGCAGTTCTTC
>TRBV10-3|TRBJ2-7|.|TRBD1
CAISSGTDYEQYF
TGTGCCATCAGTTCCGGGACAGACTACGAGCAGTACTTC
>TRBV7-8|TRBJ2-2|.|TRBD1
CASSPGTGQAGELFF
TGTGCCAGCAGCCCCGGGACAGGGCAGGCCGGGGAGCTGTTTTTT
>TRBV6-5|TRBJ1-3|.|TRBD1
CASSLGQKSGNTIYF
TGTGCCAGCAGTCTGGGACAGAAGTCTGGAAACACCATATATTTT
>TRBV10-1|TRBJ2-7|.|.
CASSESSRGGSEQYF
TGCGCCAGCAGTGAGTCGTCGAGGGGGGGCTCCGAGCAGTACTTC
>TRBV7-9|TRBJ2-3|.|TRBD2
CASSSLAGKDTQYF
TGTGCCAGCAGCTCACTAGCGGGTAAAGATACGCAGTATTTT
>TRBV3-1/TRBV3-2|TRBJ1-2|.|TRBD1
CASSQVGGQGLYGYTF
TGTGCCAGCAGCCAAGTGGGGGGACAGGGCCTCTATGGCTACACCTTC
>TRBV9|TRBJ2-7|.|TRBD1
CASSEGAGDYEQYF
TGTGCCAGCAGCGAGGGGGCAGGGGACTACGAGCAGTACTTC
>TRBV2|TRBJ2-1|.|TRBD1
CASGQGFYNEQFF
TGTGCCAGCGGACAGGGGTTCTACAATGAGCAGTTCTTC
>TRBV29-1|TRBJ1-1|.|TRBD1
CSGAGQGGEMNTEAFF
TGCAGCGGCGCCGGACAGGGAGGGGAAATGAACACTGAAGCTTTCTTT
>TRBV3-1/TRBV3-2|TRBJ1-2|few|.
CASSQDLTDRYGYTF
TGTGCCAGCAGCCAAGATCTAACAGACCGATATGGCTACACCTTC
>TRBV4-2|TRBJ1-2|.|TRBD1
CASSQPRQGLVGGYTF
TGTGCCAGCAGCCAACCCCGACAGGGTTTAGTCGGTGGCTACACCTTC
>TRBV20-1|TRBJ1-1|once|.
CSASSKGAVSAF
TGCAGTGCTAGTAGTAAAGGGGCGGTCTCGGCCTTT
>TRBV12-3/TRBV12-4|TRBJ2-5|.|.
CASSLALSTQYF
TGTGCCAGCAGTTTAGCGCTGAGTACCCAGTACTTC
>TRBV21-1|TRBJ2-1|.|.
CASSKVLSGNPYNEQFF
TGTGCCAGCAGCAAAGTACTTTCAGGGAACCCCTACAATGAGCAGTTCTTC
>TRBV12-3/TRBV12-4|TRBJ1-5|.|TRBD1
CASGTGRQPQHF
TGTGCCAGTGGGACAGGGAGGCAGCCCCAGCATTTT
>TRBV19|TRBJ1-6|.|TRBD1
CASSSSRTGSSYNSPLHF
TGTGCCAGTAGTTCCTCGCGGACAGGGAGCTCCTATAATTCACCCCTCCACTTT
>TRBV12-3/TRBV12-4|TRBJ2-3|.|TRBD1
CASSSTGADTQYF
TGTGCCAGCAGTTCGACAGGGGCAGATACGCAGTATTTT
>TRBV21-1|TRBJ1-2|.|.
CASSKGAQGDDGYTF
TGTGCCAGCAGCAAAGGTGCCCAGGGCGATGATGGCTACACCTTC
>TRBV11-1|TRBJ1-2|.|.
CASSLATGSYTF
TGTGCCAGCAGCTTAGCCACGGGGAGCTACACCTTC
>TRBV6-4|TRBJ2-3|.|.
CATAVTGGETDTQYF
TGTGCCACCGCAGTCACGGGGGGCGAGACAGATACGCAGTATTTT
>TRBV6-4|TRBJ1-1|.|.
CASSVGQNTEAFF
TGTGCCAGCAGTGTGGGACAGAACACTGAAGCTTTCTTT
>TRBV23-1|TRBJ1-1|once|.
CASSQSLANTEAFF
TGCGCCAGCAGTCAATCTCTGGCGAACACTGAAGCTTTCTTT
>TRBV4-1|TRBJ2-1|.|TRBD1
CASSHNPGQVINEQFF
TGCGCCAGCAGCCACAACCCGGGACAGGTGATCAATGAGCAGTTCTTC
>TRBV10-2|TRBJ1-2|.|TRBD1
CASSEHRGSPGYTF
TGCGCCAGCAGTGAGCACAGGGGTTCACCTGGCTACACCTTC
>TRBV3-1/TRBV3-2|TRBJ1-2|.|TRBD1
CASSPGQGGYGYTF
TGTGCCAGCAGCCCCGGACAGGGCGGCTATGGCTACACCTTC
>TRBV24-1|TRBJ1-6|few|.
CATSVSGVLYNSPLHF
TGTGCCACCAGTGTTTCGGGGGTGCTCTATAATTCACCCCTCCACTTT
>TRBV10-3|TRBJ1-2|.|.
CALGGDRGYTF
TGTGCCCTGGGCGGGGATCGAGGCTACACCTTC
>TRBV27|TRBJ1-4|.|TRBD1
CASSLGGGEGKLFF
TGTGCCAGCAGTTTAGGAGGGGGCGAGGGAAAACTGTTTTTT
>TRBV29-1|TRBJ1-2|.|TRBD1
CSVVPQGAGYGYTF
TGCAGCGTTGTTCCTCAGGGGGCAGGCTATGGCTACACCTTC
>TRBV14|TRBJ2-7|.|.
CASSHRPGQKTYEQYF
TGTGCCAGCAGCCACCGACCGGGACAAAAAACCTACGAGCAGTACTTC
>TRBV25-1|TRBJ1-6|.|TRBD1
CASSGQGSSYNSPLHF
TGTGCCAGCAGCGGACAGGGAAGCTCCTATAATTCACCCCTCCACTTT
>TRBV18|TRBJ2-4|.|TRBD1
CASSPGQGPQYF
TGTGCCAGCTCCCCGGGACAGGGTCCACAGTACTTC
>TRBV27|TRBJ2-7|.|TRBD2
CASRLPGTSSYEQYF
TGTGCCAGCAGACTTCCCGGGACTAGCTCCTACGAGCAGTACTTC
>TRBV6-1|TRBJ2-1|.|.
CASSEFKRLEQFF
TGTGCCAGCAGTGAGTTTAAGCGGTTAGAGCAGTTCTTC
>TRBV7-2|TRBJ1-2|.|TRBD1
CASSSRQGGYGYTF
TGTGCCAGCAGCTCCAGACAGGGGGGCTATGGCTACACCTTC